This T cell receptor beta chain appears in the sequencing data of a study of T cell responses to AZD1222 COVID-19 vaccine. Points from the study as a whole: Only a handful of people who got AZD1222 tested seropositive at baseline. Among vaccine-associated CD4 TCRs, coverage spanned spike, with dominance at 160-218 and 743-854.

The CDR3 has 13 residues. Germline values: CDR1 MNHEY, CDR2 SVGAGI. Trimming removed 8 bases from V and 4 bases from J, with 12 bases in between. Method: immunoSEQ multiplex PCR; TCRdb's copy keeps in-frame clones and lacks some. This sample's clone table lists 150,000 or so clones. Remarks on this clone: Its target is not known.

The clonotype originates from an adult in good health. Sequenced material: peripheral blood. The chain recombines TRBV6-5 with TRBJ1-5; weak D call: TRBD1 (5 bases). The CDR3 here is CASRPGGNQPQHF. In nucleotides, the CDR3 is TGTGCCAGCCGACCGGGGGGGAATCAGCCCCAGCATTTT.